One and the same sample provided the 19 T cell receptor beta chains below, sequenced in a study of CD8 T cells in ankylosing spondylitis. Whole-study results and caveats: There was a TCR beta motif, made of fewer than 10 highly homologous variants, that appeared characteristic of ankylosing spondylitis blood.

What these receptors recognize is not known. One entry per CDR3 protein results from TCRdb running MiXCR on the 5' RACE reads. This repertoire shows approximately 520,000 distinct CDR3 sequences, approximately 5.3% found once; its top ten account for 3% to 4.5%. The sequencing sample was made of blood, either unsorted or a sorted T cell fraction (not recorded which). The source of these receptors is a male donor with ankylosing spondylitis.

Ten or more counts support this clonotype. The chain joins TRBV15 to TRBJ2-2, with no clear D. The CDR3 is 12 amino acids. CDR1 LNHNV and CDR2 YYDKDF come from the germline V gene (reference sequence). V lost 6 bases to trimming and J lost 3 bases, with 5 bases between them. CDR3 DNA sequence: TGTGCCACCAGGGGTGACACCGGGGAGCTGTTTTTT. Its translation is CATRGDTGELFF.

This clonotype was counted between two and nine times. The V gene is TRBV18, the J gene TRBJ1-1; perhaps TRBD1 as D (5 bases). The CDR3 is 15 residues long. V gave up 6 bases and J gave up 1 base, with 15 bases separating them. Per germline, CDR1 KGHSH and CDR2 LQKENI. Here the CDR3 reads CASSPLLGTNTEAFF. The DNA for the CDR3 is TGTGCCAGCTCCCCTCTGTTGGGGACGAACACTGAAGCTTTCTTT.

This clonotype was counted many times. The V gene is TRBV20-1, the J gene TRBJ1-5; 7 positions agree with TRBD1. Germline V gene sequence: CDR1 DFQATT, CDR2 SNEGSKA (reference sequence). The V gene end was trimmed by 5 bases and the J gene end by 5 bases; junction bases not matched to a gene: 9. The CDR3 runs to 14 residues. The CDR3 DNA reads TGCAGTGCTTCCATTCCAGGGGGTGATCAGCCCCAGCATTTT. Translating gives CSASIPGGDQPQHF.

This clonotype was picked up many times. The chain carries TRBV4-3 and TRBJ2-1, with 10 positions matching TRBD2. Germline lookup yields CDR1 LGHNA and CDR2 YSLEER. V trimming: 0 bases; J trimming: 8 bases; junction bases outside the gene matches: 13. The CDR3 runs to 18 residues. CDR3 sequence reads: CASSQEPPSGGVWDEQFF. In DNA form, the CDR3 reads TGCGCCAGCAGCCAAGAACCCCCCAGCGGGGGGGTTTGGGATGAGCAGTTCTTC.

This clonotype has just a few counts. V gene TRBV6-1 combines with J gene TRBJ2-6; D might be TRBD1 (5 bases). The CDR3 runs to 17 residues. Trimming pared 5 bases from V and 0 bases from J, leaving 14 bases between. Germline V gene sequence: CDR1 MNHNS, CDR2 SASEGT. Here the CDR3 reads CASSRRSQGSGANVLTF. The CDR3 nucleotides read TGTGCCAGCAGTCGGCGGAGTCAGGGCTCTGGGGCCAACGTCCTGACTTTC.

This clonotype was detected ten times or more. The V call is TRBV11-2, the J call TRBJ1-4; D might be TRBD1 (5 bases). CDR1 SGHAT and CDR2 FQNNGV come from the germline V gene. Trimming pared 2 bases from V and 0 bases from J, leaving 10 bases between. CDR3 length equals 16 residues. DNA for the CDR3: TGTGCCAGCAGCTTACTCCAGGGCGCAACTAATGAAAAACTGTTTTTT. Translation: CASSLLQGATNEKLFF.

This clonotype occurred many times. The rearrangement links TRBV7-9 to TRBJ2-3; 7 bases map to TRBD1. The CDR3 sequence is 16 residues long. Losses at the gene ends were 5 bases for V and 2 bases for J; bases not matched to a gene: 10. The V gene's germline CDR1 is SEHNR and CDR2 FQNEAQ (reference sequence). The CDR3 DNA follows: TGTGCCAGCAGCCCCGGGACAGCAATAAACACAGATACGCAGTATTTT. Translated, it gives CASSPGTAINTDTQYF.

This clonotype was seen ten or more times. The genes are TRBV6-5 and TRBJ1-2, with D possibly TRBD1 on 6 matching bases. Germline lookup yields CDR1 MNHEY and CDR2 SVGAGI. This CDR3 has 15 residues. V lost 0 bases to trimming and J lost 8 bases, with 16 bases between them. CDR3 region: CASSYSGARGAGYTF. CDR3 DNA: TGTGCCAGCAGTTACTCAGGAGCGAGGGGGGCAGGCTACACCTTC.

In this sample, this clonotype turned up a few times. The chain combines TRBV2 with TRBJ2-2; D uncertain. Trimming cost V 7 bases and J 0 bases, with 18 bases left between them. The CDR3 has 17 amino acids. CDR1 is SNHLY, CDR2 FYNNEI, per germline. This chain's CDR3 is CASTNTHVPANTGELFF. DNA for the CDR3: TGTGCCAGCACTAATACGCATGTCCCGGCGAACACCGGGGAGCTGTTTTTT.

This clonotype occurred many times. This sequence joins TRBV7-2 and TRBJ2-7; TRBD2 aligns across 9 bases. The CDR3 covers 17 residues. Trimming cost V 3 bases and J 3 bases; bases outside gene matches: 12. In germline, CDR1 is SGHTA, CDR2 FQGNSA. The CDR3 loop is CASSFSGSTFQVYEQYF. CDR3 sequence (DNA): TGTGCCAGCAGCTTTAGCGGGAGCACCTTTCAGGTCTACGAGCAGTACTTC.

The V and J genes are TRBV10-2 and TRBJ1-3; D is perhaps TRBD1 (5 bases). The CDR3 has 15 amino acids. The germline V gene encodes CDR1 WSHSY and CDR2 SAAADI. V was shortened by 4 bases and J by 3 bases, with 13 bases between the two germline ends. The CDR3 DNA follows: TGCGCCAGCAGTGTGGGACCCTGGGGTGGAAACACCATATATTTT. Translated, it gives CASSVGPWGGNTIYF.

There are many counts of this clonotype. The rearrangement uses TRBV27 and TRBJ1-1; 7 nucleotides match TRBD1. CDR3 size: 14 residues. V dropped 1 base and J dropped 1; count of bases not matched to a gene: 0. Germline CDR1 and CDR2: MNHEY and SMNVEV (reference sequence). The CDR3 reads CASSLWDRNTEAFF. CDR3 nucleotides: TGTGCCAGCAGTTTATGGGACAGGAACACTGAAGCTTTCTTT.

This clonotype was detected only a few times. The rearrangement uses TRBV12-3 or TRBV12-4 and TRBJ1-6; tentatively, D is TRBD1 (5 bases). The CDR3 sequence is 15 residues long. V was cut by 7 bases and J by 9 bases, with 19 bases left in between. The CDR3 region is CASTPLGRGGSPLHF. CDR3 coding DNA: TGTGCCAGCACCCCCCTGGGGCGCGGCGGTTCACCCCTCCACTTT.

This clonotype was detected ten times or more. The chain has TRBV20-1 and TRBJ2-3; 8 bases agree with TRBD2. The CDR3 totals 16 residues. With 0 bases clipped from V and 0 bases from J, the junction kept 5 bases outside the gene matches. Germline lookup yields CDR1 DFQATT and CDR2 SNEGSKA (reference sequence). The CDR3 region is CSARDVLAVSTDTQYF. The CDR3 nucleotides read TGCAGTGCTAGAGATGTACTAGCGGTCAGCACAGATACGCAGTATTTT.

This rearrangement joins TRBV20-1 to TRBJ1-5; D possibly corresponds to TRBD1 (5 bases). V was clipped by 3 bases and J by 4 bases, with 16 bases between them. This CDR3 has 15 amino acids. The germline gives CDR1 DFQATT, CDR2 SNEGSKA (reference sequence). The CDR3 sequence is CSARTAGGVNQPQHF. The DNA for the CDR3 is TGCAGTGCTAGGACGGCGGGGGGGGTAAATCAGCCCCAGCATTTT.

This clonotype was seen ten or more times. The CDR3 DNA is TGTGCCAGCAGCGCCTGGGACAGGTTGGCCGAGCAGTACTTC. Amino acid sequence: CASSAWDRLAEQYF. This chain connects TRBV7-9 to TRBJ2-7; 8 positions match TRBD1. V shed 5 bases, J shed 6 bases, and the junction held 9 bases outside the gene matches. The germline CDR1 and CDR2 sequences are SEHNR and FQNEAQ (reference sequence). This CDR3 spans 14 amino acids.

This clonotype was seen at least ten times. The chain uses TRBV4-3 and TRBJ1-1; D is uncertain. This CDR3 region has 15 residues. Germline loops: CDR1 LGHNA, CDR2 YSLEER. The V and J ends lost 1 base and 0 bases respectively, with 9 bases between them. The DNA of the CDR3 is TGCGCCAGCAGCCAAGGGGCATTAATGAACACTGAAGCTTTCTTT. This codes for CASSQGALMNTEAFF.

This clonotype was detected ten times or more. One end of the junction is discordant with germline, which a read error may explain. The rearrangement uses TRBV7-7 and TRBJ2-5; 8 bases fit TRBD2. CDR3 length: 15 amino acids. Germline values: CDR1 SSHAT, CDR2 FNYEAQ (reference sequence). In nucleotides, the CDR3 is TGTGCTAGCAGCCCGGGGGGGCGGTTAGCTGAGACCCAGTACTTC. Its protein is CASSPGGRLAETQYF.

This clonotype was picked up a small number of times. V and J are TRBV3-1 and TRBJ1-1, with D possibly matching TRBD1 (6 bases). The germline gives CDR1 LGHDT, CDR2 YNNKEL (reference sequence). CDR3 length equals 15 residues. Trimming removed 5 bases from V and 0 bases from J, with 13 bases in between. CDR3 protein: CASSLRTALNTEAFF. The CDR3 DNA is TGTGCCAGCAGCTTAAGGACAGCCTTGAACACTGAAGCTTTCTTT.